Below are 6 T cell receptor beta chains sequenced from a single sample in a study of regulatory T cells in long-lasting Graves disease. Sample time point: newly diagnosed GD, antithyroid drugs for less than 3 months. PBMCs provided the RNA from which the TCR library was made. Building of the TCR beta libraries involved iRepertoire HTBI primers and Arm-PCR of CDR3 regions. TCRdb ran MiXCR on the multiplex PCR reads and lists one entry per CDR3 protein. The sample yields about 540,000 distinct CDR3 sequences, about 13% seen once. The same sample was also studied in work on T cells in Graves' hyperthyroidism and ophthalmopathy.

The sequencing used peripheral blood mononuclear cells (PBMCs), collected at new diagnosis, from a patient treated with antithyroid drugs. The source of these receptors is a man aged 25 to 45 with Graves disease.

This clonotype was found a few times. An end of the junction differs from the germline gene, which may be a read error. The chain's CDR3 is CSTSSGSGWSYEQYF. The CDR3 coding sequence is TGCAGTACTAGTAGCGGGAGTGGTTGGTCCTACGAGCAGTACTTC. The gene calls are TRBV20-1 and TRBJ2-7; 9 nucleotides align to TRBD2. This CDR3 contains 15 residues. Germline assignment: CDR1 DFQATT and CDR2 SNEGSKA (reference sequence).

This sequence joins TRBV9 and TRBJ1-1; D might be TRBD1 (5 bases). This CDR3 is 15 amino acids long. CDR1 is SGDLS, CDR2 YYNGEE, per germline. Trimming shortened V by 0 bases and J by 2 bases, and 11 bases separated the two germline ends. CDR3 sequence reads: CASSVAPGRNTEAFF. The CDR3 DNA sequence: TGTGCCAGCAGCGTAGCGCCAGGGAGAAACACTGAAGCTTTCTTT.

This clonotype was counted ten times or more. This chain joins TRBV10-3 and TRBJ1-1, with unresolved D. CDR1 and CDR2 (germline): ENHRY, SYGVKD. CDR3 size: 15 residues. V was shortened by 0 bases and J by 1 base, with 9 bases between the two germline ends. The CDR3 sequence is CAISESVWGNTEAFF. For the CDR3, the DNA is TGTGCCATCAGTGAGTCGGTGTGGGGGAACACTGAAGCTTTCTTT.

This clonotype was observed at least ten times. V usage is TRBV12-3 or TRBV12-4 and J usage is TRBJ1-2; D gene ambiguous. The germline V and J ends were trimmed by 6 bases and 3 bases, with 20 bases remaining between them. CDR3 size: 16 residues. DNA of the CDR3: TGTGCCAGCAGCACCCCAGAGATCGTTGGATACTATGGCTACACCTTC. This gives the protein CASSTPEIVGYYGYTF.

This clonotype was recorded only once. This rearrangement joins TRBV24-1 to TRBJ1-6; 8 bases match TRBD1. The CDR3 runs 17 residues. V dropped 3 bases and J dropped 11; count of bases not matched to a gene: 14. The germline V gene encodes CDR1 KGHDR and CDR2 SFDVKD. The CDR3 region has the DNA TGTGCCACCAGTGATCCTAACTCCGGACAGGGCATGACACCCCTCCACTTT. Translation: CATSDPNSGQGMTPLHF.

This CDR3 is CASSPGLAVTYEQYF. CDR3 DNA sequence: TGTGCCAGCAGTCCGGGACTAGCGGTCACCTACGAGCAGTACTTC. V and J are TRBV12-3 or TRBV12-4 and TRBJ2-7; 11 nucleotides align to TRBD2. After removal of 5 bases from V and 2 bases from J, the junction contained 5 bases not matched to a gene. The CDR3 is 15 amino acids.